Following are 17 T cell receptor beta chains from one sample sequenced in a study of cytomegalovirus exposure and HLA in healthy donors. PCR was performed using 60 Vbeta and 13 Jbeta primers. Sequenced by immunoSEQ multiplex PCR; TCRdb stores in-frame clones only, minus some. This table has roughly 130,000 clones, 50% to 75% appearing once. What was sequenced was PBMCs. All receptors derive from a woman aged 40-49 years in good health and CMV-seropositive.

The gene calls are TRBV6-5 and TRBJ2-3; tentative D call: TRBD2 (7 bases). Trimming took off 7 bases at V and 1 base at J, with 12 bases between the two ends. Germline values: CDR1 MNHEY, CDR2 SVGAGI. This CDR3 has 14 residues. The CDR3 loop is CASKGRGGTDTQYF. CDR3 sequence (DNA): TGTGCCAGCAAGGGGAGGGGGGGCACAGATACGCAGTATTTT.

This clone turned up a few times. DNA of the CDR3: TGTGCCAGCAGCTTGGGAGGGGGATCGACTGAAGCTTTCTTT. It is translated as CASSLGGGSTEAFF. V usage is TRBV5-5 and J usage is TRBJ1-1; D might be TRBD1 (6 bases). This CDR3 comprises 14 residues. Trimming stripped 0 bases from V and 5 bases from J, with 11 bases between. The germline V gene encodes CDR1 SGHKS and CDR2 YYEKEE (reference sequence).

In its sample, this clone was seen many times. V gene TRBV28 combines with J gene TRBJ1-1; D remains ambiguous. CDR1 is MDHEN and CDR2 is SYDVKM in the germline V gene. Trimming removed 1 base at V and 10 bases at J, with 13 bases between. This CDR3 comprises 13 residues. The DNA for the CDR3 is TGTGCCAGCAGTTTATATCGAAGCCCGTCAGCTTTCTTT. Encoded protein: CASSLYRSPSAFF. Full variable domain (outside the CDR3, taken from reference TRBV28 and TRBJ1-1): DVKVTQSSRYLVKRTGEKVFLECVQDMDHENMFWYRQDPGLGLRLIYFSYDVKMKEKGDIPEGYSVSREKKERFSLILESASTNQTSMYLCASSLYRSPSAFFGQGTRLTVV.

This sequence joins TRBV28 and TRBJ1-2, with D possibly being TRBD1 (5 bases). Germline V lookup: CDR1 MDHEN, CDR2 SYDVKM. The CDR3 is 13 amino acids. The V and J ends lost 7 bases and 1 base respectively, with 10 bases between them. The DNA of the CDR3 is TGTGCCAGCAATGTTCAGGGTAACTATGGCTACACCTTC. Translation gives CASNVQGNYGYTF.

The genes are TRBV30 and TRBJ1-6; TRBD1 might be the D (6 bases). Trimming took 3 bases from V and 5 from J, leaving 14 bases between them. This CDR3 has 15 residues. Germline CDR1 reads GTSNPN; CDR2 reads SVGIG (reference sequence). CDR3 DNA: TGTGCCTGGAGCTGGGGGCAACAGGATAATTCACCCCTCCACTTT. Protein: CAWSWGQQDNSPLHF.

The table lists this clone with a few counts. This chain uses TRBV19 with TRBJ1-2, with 9 bases matching TRBD1. Germline lookup yields CDR1 LNHDA and CDR2 SQIVND (reference sequence). The CDR3 has 15 amino acids. Germline trimming cut 8 bases from V and 5 bases from J; bases unmatched to any gene: 12. CDR3 DNA: TGTGCCAGTGATTGGGGACAGGGTAAAGGGTATGGCTACACCTTC. Translated, it gives CASDWGQGKGYGYTF.

The V call is TRBV19, the J call TRBJ2-6; D is possibly TRBD1 (5 bases). V lost 9 bases, J lost 2 bases, and 17 bases lay in between. There are 16 residues in the CDR3. In germline, CDR1 is LNHDA, CDR2 SQIVND (reference sequence). CDR3 region: CASSYFKGAGANVLTF. Here the CDR3 DNA reads TGTGCCAGCAGCTACTTTAAAGGGGCTGGGGCCAACGTCCTGACTTTC.

The chain uses TRBV12-5 and TRBJ1-5; no firm D call. V shed 9 bases and J shed 0 bases, with 15 bases lying between them. This CDR3 comprises 15 residues. Germline V gene data show CDR1 as LGHNT and CDR2 as FRNRAP. The CDR3 reads CASGIGLGSNQPQHF. The CDR3 bases are TGTGCTAGCGGGATTGGGCTCGGTAGCAATCAGCCCCAGCATTTT.

This rearrangement joins TRBV6-5 to TRBJ2-3; 7 bases agree with TRBD2. Trimming took 6 bases from V and 2 from J; bases not matched to a gene: 8. CDR1 is MNHEY and CDR2 is SVGAGI in the germline V gene. The CDR3 sequence is 15 residues long. The CDR3 DNA reads as TGTGCCAGCAGCTCCCCGGGACTACCCACAGATACGCAGTATTTT. Protein: CASSSPGLPTDTQYF.

The CDR3 is CAWSAGQGKADTQYF. CDR3 bases: TGTGCCTGGAGTGCGGGACAGGGGAAGGCAGATACGCAGTATTTT. The chain recombines TRBV30 with TRBJ2-3; 10 nucleotides line up with TRBD1. Germline CDR1 GTSNPN, CDR2 SVGIG (reference sequence). CDR3 length equals 15 residues. V dropped 1 base and J dropped 4; count of bases not matched to a gene: 5.

The chain combines TRBV2 with TRBJ2-3, with a tentative D call TRBD1 (6 bases). The CDR3 extends over 13 amino acids. V was cut by 8 bases and J by 1 base, with 10 bases left in between. Germline loops: CDR1 SNHLY, CDR2 FYNNEI. CDR3 bases: TGTGCCAGCCGGGACACCGGCACAGATACGCAGTATTTT. Its protein is CASRDTGTDTQYF. Full variable domain (outside the CDR3, taken from reference TRBV2 and TRBJ2-3): EPEVTQTPSHQVTQMGQEVILRCVPISNHLYFYWYRQILGQKVEFLVSFYNNEISEKSEIFDDQFSVERPDGSNFTLKIRSTKLEDSAMYFCASRDTGTDTQYFGPGTRLTVL.

The J gene is TRBJ2-7, the V gene TRBV7-2, with D tentatively TRBD1 (6 bases). Germline-derived CDR1 and CDR2 are SGHTA and FQGNSA. The CDR3 extends over 14 amino acids. The V end lost 5 bases, the J end lost 3 bases, and 14 bases lay between the germline ends. The CDR3 loop is CASSLRRDNYEQYF. The CDR3 DNA sequence: TGTGCCAGCAGCCTTAGAAGGGACAACTACGAGCAGTACTTC. The entire variable domain, with the rest obtained from reference TRBV7-2 and TRBJ2-7, is as follows: GAGVSQSPSNKVTEKGKDVELRCDPISGHTALYWYRQSLGQGLEFLIYFQGNSAPDKSGLPSDRFSAERTGGSVSTLTIQRTQQEDSAVYLCASSLRRDNYEQYFGPGTRLTVT.

This clone came up a few times. The chain has TRBV7-2 and TRBJ2-3; weak D call: TRBD2 (6 bases). Per germline, CDR1 SGHTA and CDR2 FQGNSA. CDR3 size: 16 residues. V was pared by 4 bases and J by 0 bases, with 14 bases between. Written as DNA, the CDR3 is TGTGCCAGCAGCTACAATGGCGGGACTAGCACAGATACGCAGTATTTT. Encoded protein: CASSYNGGTSTDTQYF.

CDR3 sequence reads: CASSLRPGQSLHTEAFF. The CDR3 nucleotides read TGCGCCAGCAGCTTGCGACCGGGACAGAGTCTTCACACTGAAGCTTTCTTT. This rearrangement joins TRBV5-1 to TRBJ1-1, with TRBD1 matching 7 bases. The germline V gene has CDR1 SGHRS and CDR2 YFSETQ. J gave up 3 bases and V 1 base, and 12 bases lay outside the gene matches. There are 17 residues in the CDR3.

The chain carries TRBV6-4 and TRBJ2-5, with 9 bases lining up with TRBD2. Germline values: CDR1 MRHNA, CDR2 SNTAGT. The CDR3 contains 16 residues. V lost 2 bases to trimming and J lost 3 bases; unmatched junction nucleotides: 7. The CDR3 reads CASSDPRSGRKETQYF. Written as DNA, the CDR3 is TGTGCCAGCAGTGACCCGCGTAGCGGGAGAAAAGAGACCCAGTACTTC.

CDR3 coding DNA: TGTGCCAGCAGTCGGCAAGACACCTTGGGGAACACCGGGGAGCTGTTTTTT. This sequence encodes CASSRQDTLGNTGELFF. The rearrangement links TRBV27 to TRBJ2-2, with D hard to call. The CDR3 runs 17 residues. Germline loops: CDR1 MNHEY, CDR2 SMNVEV (reference sequence). Trimming stripped 5 bases from V and 1 base from J, with 17 bases between.

This clone appeared a few times. The CDR3 bases are TGTGCCAGCAGCCAAGAACCGGGACAGAACACTGAAGCTTTCTTT. Protein product: CASSQEPGQNTEAFF. V gene TRBV4-2 combines with J gene TRBJ1-1; possible D gene TRBD1, 6 bases. Germline CDR1 reads LGHNA; CDR2 reads YNFKEQ. Trimming pared 0 bases from V and 1 base from J, leaving 9 bases between. The CDR3 is made up of 15 amino acids.